This is a list of T cell receptor beta chains from one sample in a study of technical replicates of blood from a handful of donors. Sequencing used immunoSEQ multiplex PCR; TCRdb keeps in-frame clones, though not all of them. This sample carries 55,000 to 80,000 clones, roughly 89% of them seen once, and the ten largest clones take around 5.1%. Sequencing was carried out using PBMCs. Source of these receptors: a human donor in good health. Some clones in this sample may be carry-over from other donors' samples. Both conserved end residues are part of each CDR3. Each record gives: V gene, clone size, D gene, CDR3 length, J gene, CDR3 protein. A D gene is named only where the DNA matches it firmly. The listing skips clone size in some rows; elsewhere it reads once, few, many or a size class.

>TRBV7-3|NA|NA|15|TRBJ2-1
CASSPPGVGYNEQFF
>TRBV7-8|NA|TRBD2|16|TRBJ2-5
CASVPPGLDTQETQYF
>TRBV6-6|NA|TRBD1|15|TRBJ2-1
CASRPDRTGGGEQFF
>TRBV7-2|NA|TRBD1|15|TRBJ1-6
CASSPGTVYNSPLHF
>TRBV4-3|NA|NA|13|TRBJ1-4
CASSQGASEKLFF
>TRBV4-1|few|NA|16|TRBJ1-6
CASSQETGNGNSPLHF
>TRBV7-9|few|NA|16|TRBJ1-2
CASSHPRSQWAYGYTF
>TRBV5-4|NA|NA|12|TRBJ1-6
CASRQYNSPLHF
>TRBV19|few|NA|16|TRBJ1-2
CASSLASITGDYGYTF
>TRBV4-2|NA|TRBD2|17|TRBJ2-7
CASSQDWSGGASYEQYF
>TRBV7-8|once|NA|17|TRBJ2-2
CASSYYRDTLNTGELFF
>TRBV7-3|NA|NA|15|TRBJ2-1
CASSISASSYNEQFF
>TRBV25-1|NA|TRBD1|15|TRBJ1-2
CASSEYRQGVHGYTF
>TRBV2|NA|TRBD2|19|TRBJ2-3
CASRKGLAGGEMTPDTQYF
>TRBV9|NA|NA|15|TRBJ1-1
CASSVGVRTDTEAFF
>TRBV30|NA|NA|12|TRBJ2-2
CAWSPGTGELFF
>TRBV4-2|NA|TRBD2|17|TRBJ2-3
CASSPSGTSGRTDTQYF
>TRBV7-9|once|NA|18|TRBJ2-3
CASSLSFNRQVSTDTQYF
>TRBV14|NA|NA|15|TRBJ1-1
CASSQEGRRGTEAFF
>TRBV28|NA|TRBD1|15|TRBJ2-1
CASSGSGGPWNEQFF
>TRBV18|NA|TRBD1|15|TRBJ2-7
CASSPGTGESYEQYF
>TRBV30|NA|NA|11|TRBJ2-1
CAWSRERQQFF
>TRBV15|NA|TRBD2|16|TRBJ2-3
CATSPGTSGTTDTQYF
>TRBV7-9|NA|TRBD2|16|TRBJ2-1
CASSSLALGAYNEQFF
>TRBV10-3|NA|TRBD1|15|TRBJ1-2
CAISDPDRGLYGYTF
>TRBV30|NA|TRBD1|14|TRBJ1-3
CAWSGGGGGNTIYF
>TRBV5-6|NA|TRBD2|17|TRBJ2-1
CASSLFSGRESYNEQFF
>TRBV29-1|NA|NA|13|TRBJ1-2
CSVDTDGLYGYTF
>TRBV10-3|NA|TRBD1|15|TRBJ1-2
CASSHQGAGDYGYTF
>TRBV11-3|NA|NA|15|TRBJ2-7
CASSPVIRDLYEQYF
>TRBV7-9|NA|NA|16|TRBJ2-2
CASSLDWTPNTGELFF
>TRBV11-1|NA|TRBD2|18|TRBJ2-5
CASSLGGLAGGYQETQYF
>TRBV5-1|NA|TRBD1|15|TRBJ1-2
CASSPAASTGGGYTF
>TRBV6-5|NA|TRBD1|15|TRBJ1-2
CASSYSTGGNYGYTF
>TRBV13|once|NA|16|TRBJ2-1
CASSSQTVRSYNEQFF
>TRBV2|NA|TRBD2|15|TRBJ2-2
CASWAAGGNTGELFF
>TRBV30|NA|TRBD2|15|TRBJ2-1
CAWSGSRSSGGQQFF
>TRBV11-3|NA|NA|13|TRBJ2-2
CASSSGGTGELFF
>TRBV2|once|TRBD1|15|TRBJ1-5
CASTGPGGSNQPQHF
>TRBV6-5|NA|NA|14|TRBJ1-5
CASSYSIRGQPQHF
>TRBV28|NA|TRBD1|14|TRBJ1-5
CASSLTGKNQPQHF
>TRBV4-3|NA|NA|14|TRBJ1-5
CASSQEHANQPQHF
>TRBV11-2|NA|TRBD1|15|TRBJ1-6
CASSPRTGADSPLHF
>TRBV7-2|NA|NA|11|TRBJ2-5
CASSFTGTQYF
>TRBV10-3|NA|TRBD1|14|TRBJ2-7
CAISDRTGDYEQYF
>TRBV7-6|NA|NA|12|TRBJ2-5
CASGELSQTQYF
>TRBV10-3|NA|TRBD2|14|TRBJ2-2
CAIRASGTVGELFF
>TRBV29-1|once|NA|12|TRBJ1-2
CSVDTRDNGYTF
>TRBV30|NA|TRBD2|13|TRBJ2-7
CAWSWGLAYEQYF
>TRBV6-5|NA|TRBD2|15|TRBJ2-7
CASSYGTSGGNEQYF
>TRBV20-1|NA|NA|11|TRBJ2-5
CSASGKETQYF
>TRBV6-1|NA|NA|13|TRBJ1-5
CASSTGLRQPQHF
>TRBV15|NA|TRBD1|16|TRBJ1-4
CATSRDRGTANEKLFF